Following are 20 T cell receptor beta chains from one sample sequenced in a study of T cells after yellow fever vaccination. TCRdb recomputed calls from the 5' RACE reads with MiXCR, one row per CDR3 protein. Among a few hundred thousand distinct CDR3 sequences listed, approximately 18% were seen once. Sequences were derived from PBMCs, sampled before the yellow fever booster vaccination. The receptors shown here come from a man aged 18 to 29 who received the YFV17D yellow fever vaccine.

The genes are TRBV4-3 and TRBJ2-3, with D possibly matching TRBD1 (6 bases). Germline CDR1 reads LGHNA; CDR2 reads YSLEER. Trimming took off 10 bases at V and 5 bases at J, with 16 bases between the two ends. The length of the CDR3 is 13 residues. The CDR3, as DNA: TGCGCCACCCGGGACAACCCGGGAGATACGCAGTATTTT. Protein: CATRDNPGDTQYF.

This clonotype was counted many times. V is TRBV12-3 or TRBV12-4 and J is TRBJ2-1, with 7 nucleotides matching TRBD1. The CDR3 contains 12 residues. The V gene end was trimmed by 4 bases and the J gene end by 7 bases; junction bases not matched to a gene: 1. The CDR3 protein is CASSSQGNEQFF. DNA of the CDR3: TGTGCCAGCAGTTCACAGGGGAATGAGCAGTTCTTC.

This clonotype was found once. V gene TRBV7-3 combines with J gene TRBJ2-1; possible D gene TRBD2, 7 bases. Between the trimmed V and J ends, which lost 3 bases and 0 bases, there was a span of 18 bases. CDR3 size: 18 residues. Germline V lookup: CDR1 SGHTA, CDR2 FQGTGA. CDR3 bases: TGTGCCAGCAGCTTTCCTCCGGGGGGCGTCGTCTCCTACAATGAGCAGTTCTTC. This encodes CASSFPPGGVVSYNEQFF.

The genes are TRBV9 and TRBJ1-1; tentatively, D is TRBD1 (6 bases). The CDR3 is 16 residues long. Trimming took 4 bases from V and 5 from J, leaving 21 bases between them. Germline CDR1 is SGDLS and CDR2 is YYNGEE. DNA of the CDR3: TGTGCCAGCAGCACTCCAAGGGGGGGATTGGATACTGAAGCTTTCTTT. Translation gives CASSTPRGGLDTEAFF.

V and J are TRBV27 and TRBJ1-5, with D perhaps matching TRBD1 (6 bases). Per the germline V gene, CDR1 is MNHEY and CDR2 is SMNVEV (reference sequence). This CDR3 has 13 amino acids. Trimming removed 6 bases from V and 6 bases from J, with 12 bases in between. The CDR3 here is CASRQGRGQPQHF. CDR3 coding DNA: TGTGCCAGCAGGCAGGGGAGGGGTCAGCCCCAGCATTTT.

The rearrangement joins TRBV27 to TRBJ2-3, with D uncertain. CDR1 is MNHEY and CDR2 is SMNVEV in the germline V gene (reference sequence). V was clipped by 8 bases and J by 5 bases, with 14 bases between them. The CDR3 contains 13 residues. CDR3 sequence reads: CASRVYGQDTQYF. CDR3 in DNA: TGTGCCAGCCGGGTCTATGGTCAAGATACGCAGTATTTT.

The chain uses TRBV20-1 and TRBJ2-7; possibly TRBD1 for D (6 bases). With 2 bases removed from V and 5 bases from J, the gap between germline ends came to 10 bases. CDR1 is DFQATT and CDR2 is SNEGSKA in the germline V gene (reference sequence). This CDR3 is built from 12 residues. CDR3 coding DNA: TGCAGTGCTAGATCAGGGGTGGACGAGCAGTACTTC. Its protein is CSARSGVDEQYF.

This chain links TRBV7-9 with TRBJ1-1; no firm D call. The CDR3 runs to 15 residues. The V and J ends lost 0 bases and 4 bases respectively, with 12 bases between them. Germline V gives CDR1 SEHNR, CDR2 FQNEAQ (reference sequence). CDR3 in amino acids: CASSLALGVVTEAFF. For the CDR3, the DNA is TGTGCCAGCAGCTTAGCCCTCGGGGTTGTCACTGAAGCTTTCTTT.

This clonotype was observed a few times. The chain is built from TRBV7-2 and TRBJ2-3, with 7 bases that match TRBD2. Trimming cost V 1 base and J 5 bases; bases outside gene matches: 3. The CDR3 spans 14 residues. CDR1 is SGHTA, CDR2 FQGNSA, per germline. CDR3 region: CASSLEGLVDTQYF. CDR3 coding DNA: TGTGCCAGCAGCTTAGAAGGACTAGTAGATACGCAGTATTTT.

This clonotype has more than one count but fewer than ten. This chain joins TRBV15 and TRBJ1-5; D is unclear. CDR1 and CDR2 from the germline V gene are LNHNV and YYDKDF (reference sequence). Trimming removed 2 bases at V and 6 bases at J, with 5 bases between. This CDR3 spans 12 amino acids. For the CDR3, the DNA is TGTGCCACCAGCAGACCCTTTCAGCCCCAGCATTTT. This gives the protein CATSRPFQPQHF.

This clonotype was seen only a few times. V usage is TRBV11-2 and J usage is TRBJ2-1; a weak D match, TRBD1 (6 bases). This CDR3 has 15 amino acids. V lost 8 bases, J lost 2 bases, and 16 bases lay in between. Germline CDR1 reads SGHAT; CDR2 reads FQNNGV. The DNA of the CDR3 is TGTGCCAGCCTACTAGGGTGGGGGCCCTACAATGAGCAGTTCTTC. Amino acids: CASLLGWGPYNEQFF.

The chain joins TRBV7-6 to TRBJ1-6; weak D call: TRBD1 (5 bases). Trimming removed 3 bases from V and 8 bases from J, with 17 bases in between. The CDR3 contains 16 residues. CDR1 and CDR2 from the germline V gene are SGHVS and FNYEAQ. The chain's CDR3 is CASSLGRLLRDSPLHF. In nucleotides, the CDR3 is TGTGCCAGCAGCTTGGGACGGTTGTTACGGGATTCACCCCTCCACTTT.

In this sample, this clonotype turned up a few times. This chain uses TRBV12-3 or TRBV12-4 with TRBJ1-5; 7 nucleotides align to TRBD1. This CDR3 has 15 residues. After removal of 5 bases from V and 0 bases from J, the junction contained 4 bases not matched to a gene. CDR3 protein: CASSPQGNSNQPQHF. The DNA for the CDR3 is TGTGCCAGCAGTCCACAGGGGAATAGCAATCAGCCCCAGCATTTT.

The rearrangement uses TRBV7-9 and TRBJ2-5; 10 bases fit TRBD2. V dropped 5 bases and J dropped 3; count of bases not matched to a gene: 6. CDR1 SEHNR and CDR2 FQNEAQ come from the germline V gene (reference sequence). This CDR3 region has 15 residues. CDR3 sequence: CASSIRLAGKETQYF. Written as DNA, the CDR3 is TGTGCCAGCAGCATAAGACTAGCGGGTAAAGAGACCCAGTACTTC.

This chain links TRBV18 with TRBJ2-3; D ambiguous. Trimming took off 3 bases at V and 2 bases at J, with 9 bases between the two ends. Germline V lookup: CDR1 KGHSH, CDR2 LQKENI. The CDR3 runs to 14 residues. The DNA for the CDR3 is TGTGCCAGCTCACCGCAGGTAAACACAGATACGCAGTATTTT. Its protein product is CASSPQVNTDTQYF.

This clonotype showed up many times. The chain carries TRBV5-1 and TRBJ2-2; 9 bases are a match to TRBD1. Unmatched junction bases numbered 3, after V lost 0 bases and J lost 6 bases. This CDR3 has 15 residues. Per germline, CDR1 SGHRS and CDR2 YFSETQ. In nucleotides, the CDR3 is TGCGCCAGCAGCTTGGACAGGGGGCGATCCGGGGAGCTGTTTTTT. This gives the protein CASSLDRGRSGELFF.

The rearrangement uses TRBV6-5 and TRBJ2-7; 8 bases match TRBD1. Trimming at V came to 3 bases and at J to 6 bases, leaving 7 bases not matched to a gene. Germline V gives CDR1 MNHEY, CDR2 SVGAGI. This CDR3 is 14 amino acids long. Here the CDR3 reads CASSYQDRDREQYF. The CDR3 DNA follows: TGTGCCAGCAGTTATCAGGACAGGGACCGCGAGCAGTACTTC.

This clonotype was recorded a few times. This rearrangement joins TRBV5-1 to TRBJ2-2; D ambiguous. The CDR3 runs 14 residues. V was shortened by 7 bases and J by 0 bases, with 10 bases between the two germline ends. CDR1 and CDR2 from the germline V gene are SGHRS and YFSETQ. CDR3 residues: CASQEAANTGELFF. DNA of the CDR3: TGCGCCAGCCAGGAAGCAGCGAACACCGGGGAGCTGTTTTTT.

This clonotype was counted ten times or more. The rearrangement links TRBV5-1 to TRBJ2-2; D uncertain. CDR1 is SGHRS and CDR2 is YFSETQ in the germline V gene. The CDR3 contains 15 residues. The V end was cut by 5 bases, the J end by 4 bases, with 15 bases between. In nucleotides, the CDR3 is TGCGCCAGCAGAGTGAGTTCGGTGGCCACCGGGGAGCTGTTTTTT. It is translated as CASRVSSVATGELFF.

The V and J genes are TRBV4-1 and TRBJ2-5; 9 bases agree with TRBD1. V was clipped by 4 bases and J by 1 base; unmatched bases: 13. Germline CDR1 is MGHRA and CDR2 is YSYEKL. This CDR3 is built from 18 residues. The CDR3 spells CASSPHMADRGGQETQYF. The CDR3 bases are TGCGCCAGCAGCCCCCACATGGCGGACAGGGGCGGCCAAGAGACCCAGTACTTC.